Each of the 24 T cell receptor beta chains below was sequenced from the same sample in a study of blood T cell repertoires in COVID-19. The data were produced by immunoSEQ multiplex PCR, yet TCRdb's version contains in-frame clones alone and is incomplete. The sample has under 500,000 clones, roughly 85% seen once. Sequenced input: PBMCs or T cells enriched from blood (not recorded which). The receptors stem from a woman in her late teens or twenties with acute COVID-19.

The CDR3 region is CAWSATGRLSSYNSPLHF. CDR3 coding DNA: TGTGCCTGGAGTGCCACTGGGAGGCTGAGCTCCTATAATTCACCCCTCCACTTT. The rearrangement joins TRBV30 to TRBJ1-6; D is undetermined. V dropped 1 base and J dropped 0 bases, with 16 bases sitting between them. The CDR3 length is 18 residues. Germline V gene sequence: CDR1 GTSNPN, CDR2 SVGIG (reference sequence).

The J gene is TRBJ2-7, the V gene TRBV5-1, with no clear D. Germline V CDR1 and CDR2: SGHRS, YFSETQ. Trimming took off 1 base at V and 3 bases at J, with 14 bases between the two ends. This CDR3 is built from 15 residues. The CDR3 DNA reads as TGCGCCAGCAGCTTGAATCGACAAGGAAACTACGAGCAGTACTTC. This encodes CASSLNRQGNYEQYF. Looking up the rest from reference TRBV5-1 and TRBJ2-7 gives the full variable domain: KAGVTQTPRYLIKTRGQQVTLSCSPISGHRSVSWYQQTPGQGLQFLFEYFSETQRNKGNFPGRFSGRQFSNSRSEMNVSTLELGDSALYLCASSLNRQGNYEQYFGPGTRLTVT.

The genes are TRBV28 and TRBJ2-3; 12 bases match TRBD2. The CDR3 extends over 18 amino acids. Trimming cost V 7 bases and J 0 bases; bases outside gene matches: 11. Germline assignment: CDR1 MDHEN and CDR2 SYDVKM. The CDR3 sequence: CASTEGASGRASTDTQYF. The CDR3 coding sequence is TGTGCCAGCACCGAGGGGGCTAGCGGGAGGGCTAGCACAGATACGCAGTATTTT.

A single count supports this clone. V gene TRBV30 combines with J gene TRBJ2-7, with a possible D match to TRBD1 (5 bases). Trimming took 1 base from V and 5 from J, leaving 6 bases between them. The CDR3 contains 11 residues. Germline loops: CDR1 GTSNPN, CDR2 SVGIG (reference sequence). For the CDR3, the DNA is TGTGCCTGGAGTGGGGGCGACGAGCAGTACTTC. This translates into CAWSGGDEQYF.

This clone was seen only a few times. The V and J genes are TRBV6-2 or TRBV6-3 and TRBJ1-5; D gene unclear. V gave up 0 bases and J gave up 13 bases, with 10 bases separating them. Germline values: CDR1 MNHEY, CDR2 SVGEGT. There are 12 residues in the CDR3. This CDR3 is CASSYSRSSQHF. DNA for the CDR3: TGTGCCAGCAGTTACTCGAGAAGTTCTCAGCATTTT.

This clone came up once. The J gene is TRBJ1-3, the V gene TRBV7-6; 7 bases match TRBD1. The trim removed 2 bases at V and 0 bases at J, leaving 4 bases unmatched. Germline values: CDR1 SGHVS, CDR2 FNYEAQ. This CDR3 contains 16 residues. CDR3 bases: TGTGCCAGCAGCTTACAGGCAGGGGGCTCTGGAAACACCATATATTTT. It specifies CASSLQAGGSGNTIYF.

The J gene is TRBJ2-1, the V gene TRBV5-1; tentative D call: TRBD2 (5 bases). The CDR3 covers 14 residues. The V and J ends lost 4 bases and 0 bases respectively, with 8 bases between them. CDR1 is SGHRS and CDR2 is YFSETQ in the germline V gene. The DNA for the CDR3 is TGCGCCAGCAGCCCCGACTACTCCTACAATGAGCAGTTCTTC. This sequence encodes CASSPDYSYNEQFF.

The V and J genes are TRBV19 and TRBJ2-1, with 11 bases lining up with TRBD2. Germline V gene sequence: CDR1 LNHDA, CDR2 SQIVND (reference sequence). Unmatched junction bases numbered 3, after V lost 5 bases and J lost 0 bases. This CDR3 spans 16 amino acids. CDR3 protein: CASSYSGRGSYNEQFF. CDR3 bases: TGTGCCAGTAGTTATAGCGGGAGGGGCTCCTACAATGAGCAGTTCTTC.

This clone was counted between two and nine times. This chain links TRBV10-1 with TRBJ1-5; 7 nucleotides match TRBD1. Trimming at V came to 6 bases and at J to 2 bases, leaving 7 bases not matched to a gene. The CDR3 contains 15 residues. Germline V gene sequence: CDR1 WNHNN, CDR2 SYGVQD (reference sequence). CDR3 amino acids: CASRADRAGNQPQHF. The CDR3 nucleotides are TGCGCCAGCAGAGCCGACAGGGCTGGCAATCAGCCCCAGCATTTT.

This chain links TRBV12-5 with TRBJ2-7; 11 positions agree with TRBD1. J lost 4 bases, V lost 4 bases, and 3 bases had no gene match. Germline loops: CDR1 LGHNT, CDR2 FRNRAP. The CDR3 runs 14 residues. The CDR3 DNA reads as TGTGCTAGTGGTTCCGGACAGGGGGCGTACGAGCAGTACTTC. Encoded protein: CASGSGQGAYEQYF.

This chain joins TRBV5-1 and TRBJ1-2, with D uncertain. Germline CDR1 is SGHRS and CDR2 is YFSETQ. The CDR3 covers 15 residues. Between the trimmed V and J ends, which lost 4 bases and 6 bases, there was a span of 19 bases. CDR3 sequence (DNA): TGCGCCAGCAGCGCTACCGAGTCCGGTTCTCATGGCTACACCTTC. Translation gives CASSATESGSHGYTF.

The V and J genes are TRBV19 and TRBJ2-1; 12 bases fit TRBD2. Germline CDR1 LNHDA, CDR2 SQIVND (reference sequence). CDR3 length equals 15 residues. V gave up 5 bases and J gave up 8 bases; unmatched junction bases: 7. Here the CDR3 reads CASSYRLAGVDEQFF. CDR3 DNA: TGTGCCAGTAGTTATAGACTAGCGGGAGTCGATGAGCAGTTCTTC. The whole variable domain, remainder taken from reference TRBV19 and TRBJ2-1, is DGGITQSPKYLFRKEGQNVTLSCEQNLNHDAMYWYRQDPGQGLRLIYYSQIVNDFQKGDIAEGYSVSREKKESFPLTVTSAQKNPTAFYLCASSYRLAGVDEQFFGPGTRLTVL.

CDR3 protein: CSARLTDTQYF. CDR3 sequence (DNA): TGCAGTGCCCGACTCACAGATACGCAGTATTTT. V is TRBV20-1 and J is TRBJ2-3; D call uncertain. CDR3 length: 11 residues. Germline V gene sequence: CDR1 DFQATT, CDR2 SNEGSKA (reference sequence). The germline V and J ends were trimmed by 6 bases and 2 bases, with 6 bases remaining between them.

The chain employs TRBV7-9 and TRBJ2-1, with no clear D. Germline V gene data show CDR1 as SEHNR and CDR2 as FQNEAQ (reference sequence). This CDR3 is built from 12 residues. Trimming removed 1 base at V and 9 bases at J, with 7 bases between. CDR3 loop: CASSLGASEQFF. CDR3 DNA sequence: TGTGCCAGCAGCTTAGGGGCCAGTGAGCAGTTCTTC.

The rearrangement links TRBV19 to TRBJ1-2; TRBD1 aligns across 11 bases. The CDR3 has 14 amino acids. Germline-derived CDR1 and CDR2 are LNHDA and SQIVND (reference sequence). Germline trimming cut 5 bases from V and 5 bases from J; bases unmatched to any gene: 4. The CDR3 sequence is CASSSGTGGYGYTF. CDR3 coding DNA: TGTGCCAGTAGTTCTGGGACAGGGGGGTATGGCTACACCTTC. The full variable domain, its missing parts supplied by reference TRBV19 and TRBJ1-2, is DGGITQSPKYLFRKEGQNVTLSCEQNLNHDAMYWYRQDPGQGLRLIYYSQIVNDFQKGDIAEGYSVSREKKESFPLTVTSAQKNPTAFYLCASSSGTGGYGYTFGSGTRLTVV.

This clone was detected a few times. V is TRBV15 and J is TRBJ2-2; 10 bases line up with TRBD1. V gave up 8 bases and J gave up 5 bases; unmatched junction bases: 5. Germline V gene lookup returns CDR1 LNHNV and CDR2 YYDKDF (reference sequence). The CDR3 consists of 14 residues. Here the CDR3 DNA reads TGTGCCACCGGTCGGGACAGGGGTACCGGGGAGCTGTTTTTT. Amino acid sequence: CATGRDRGTGELFF. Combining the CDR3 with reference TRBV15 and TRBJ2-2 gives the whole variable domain DAMVIQNPRYQVTQFGKPVTLSCSQTLNHNVMYWYQQKSSQAPKLLFHYYDKDFNNEADTPDNFQSRRPNTSFCFLDIRSPGLGDTAMYLCATGRDRGTGELFFGEGSRLTVL.

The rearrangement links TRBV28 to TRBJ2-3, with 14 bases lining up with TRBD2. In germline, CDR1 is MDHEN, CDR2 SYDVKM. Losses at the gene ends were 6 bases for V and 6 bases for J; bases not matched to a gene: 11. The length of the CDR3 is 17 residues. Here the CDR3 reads CASSPPGLAGAQDTQYF. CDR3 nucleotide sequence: TGTGCCAGCAGCCCCCCGGGACTAGCGGGGGCCCAGGATACGCAGTATTTT.

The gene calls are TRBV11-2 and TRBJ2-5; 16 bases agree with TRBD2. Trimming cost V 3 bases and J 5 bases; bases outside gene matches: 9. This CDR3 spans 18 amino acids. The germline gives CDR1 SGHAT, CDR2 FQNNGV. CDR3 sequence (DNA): TGTGCCAGCAGCTTCCGGCTAGGGACTAGCGGGGGGGCCGAGACCCAGTACTTC. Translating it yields CASSFRLGTSGGAETQYF.

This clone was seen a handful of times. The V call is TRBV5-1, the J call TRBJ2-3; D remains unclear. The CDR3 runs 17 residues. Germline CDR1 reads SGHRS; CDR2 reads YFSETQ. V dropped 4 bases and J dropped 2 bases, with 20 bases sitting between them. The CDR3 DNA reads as TGCGCCAGCAGCCTGGGCTCTGCGGCGACTCTCACAGATACGCAGTATTTT. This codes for CASSLGSAATLTDTQYF.

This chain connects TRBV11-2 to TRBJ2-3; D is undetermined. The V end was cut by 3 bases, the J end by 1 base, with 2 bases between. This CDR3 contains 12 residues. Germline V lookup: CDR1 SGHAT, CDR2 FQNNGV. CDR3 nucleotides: TGTGCCAGCAGCTTCGGCACAGATACGCAGTATTTT. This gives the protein CASSFGTDTQYF.

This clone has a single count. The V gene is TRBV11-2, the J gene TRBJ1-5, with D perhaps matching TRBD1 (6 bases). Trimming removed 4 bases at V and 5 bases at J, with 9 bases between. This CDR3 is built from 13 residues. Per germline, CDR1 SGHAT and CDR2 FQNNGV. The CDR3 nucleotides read TGTGCCAGCAGCTACAGGGCCGATCAGCCCCAGCATTTT. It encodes CASSYRADQPQHF. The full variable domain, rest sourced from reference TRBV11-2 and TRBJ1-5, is EAGVAQSPRYKIIEKRQSVAFWCNPISGHATLYWYQQILGQGPKLLIQFQNNGVVDDSQLPKDRFSAERLKGVDSTLKIQPAKLEDSAVYLCASSYRADQPQHFGDGTRLSIL.

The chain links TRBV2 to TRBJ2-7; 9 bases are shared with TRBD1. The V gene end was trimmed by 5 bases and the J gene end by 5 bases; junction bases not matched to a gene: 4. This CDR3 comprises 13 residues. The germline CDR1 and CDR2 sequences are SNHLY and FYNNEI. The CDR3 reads CASSTGGGNEQYF. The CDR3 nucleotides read TGTGCCAGCAGTACAGGGGGCGGGAACGAGCAGTACTTC.

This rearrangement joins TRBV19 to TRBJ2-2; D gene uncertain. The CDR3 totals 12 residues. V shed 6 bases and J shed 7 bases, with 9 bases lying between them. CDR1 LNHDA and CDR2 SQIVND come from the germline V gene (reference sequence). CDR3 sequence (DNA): TGTGCCAGTAGCGATGGCATCGGGGAGCTGTTTTTT. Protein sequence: CASSDGIGELFF.

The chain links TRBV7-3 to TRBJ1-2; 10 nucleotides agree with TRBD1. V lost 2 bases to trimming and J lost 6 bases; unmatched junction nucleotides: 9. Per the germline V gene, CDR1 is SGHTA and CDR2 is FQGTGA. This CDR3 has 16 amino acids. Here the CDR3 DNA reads TGTGCCAGCAGCTTATTAGAGGGACAGGGGACGGATGGCTACACCTTC. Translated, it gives CASSLLEGQGTDGYTF.